This TCR beta chain was found in a study of cytomegalovirus exposure and HLA in healthy donors. Study as a whole: The platform used for the 120 or so validation repertoires matched that of the roughly 630 first-cohort repertoires, a later analysis reported.

TCRdb keeps only in-frame clones here, not all; method: immunoSEQ multiplex PCR. This table holds about 160,000 clones, just under 90% found once. Points on this clone: Its antigen is currently unknown.

Whole-study findings and limits: The study designated 150 or so TCR beta chains cytomegalovirus-associated. Rare TCR sequences predominated, though certain public TCRs were found in many donors.

V lost 2 bases and J lost 5, with 15 bases in between. The CDR3 extends over 15 amino acids. Germline CDR1 is KGHSH and CDR2 is LQKENI. The donors were in the roughly 120-subject validation cohort, distinct from the approximately 700-subject first cohort. The source material was PBMCs. This clonotype originated in a man between 18 and 29 years old in good health and CMV-seropositive. The gene calls are TRBV18 and TRBJ2-5; a possible D gene is TRBD2 (6 bases). The CDR3 bases are TGTGCCAGCTCACCAACTAGCACCCCGTGGGAGACCCAGTACTTC. Protein sequence: CASSPTSTPWETQYF.